This T cell receptor (beta chain) was recorded in a study of graft-versus-host responses after intestinal transplantation. At the level of the study: Every recipient had anti-thymocyte globulin induction and two to four years of tacrolimus plus steroids. Overall study results and limits: Early HvG declines after transplant were associated with peak circulating GvH clone levels.

Time point in this sample: postoperative day 105 after intestinal transplantation (dayNNNN = postoperative day). CDR1 is SGHTA and CDR2 is FQGNSA in the germline V gene. The CDR3 spans 15 residues. V gave up 3 bases and J gave up 1 base; unmatched junction bases: 3. A note on this clone: Its antigen is currently unknown.

TCRdb keeps only in-frame clones here, not all; method: immunoSEQ multiplex PCR. The sample contains roughly 11,000 clones, about 89% of which appear only once. The chain combines TRBV7-2 with TRBJ2-1, with 7 bases that match TRBD2. The sample in question was PBMCs, obtained 105 days after intestinal transplantation. The sequence was obtained from a human patient who received an intestinal transplant, so some T cells may come from the graft donor. CDR3 amino acids: CASSLLAVSYNEQFF. In DNA form, the CDR3 reads TGTGCCAGCAGCTTGCTAGCGGTATCCTACAATGAGCAGTTCTTC.